Detailed here is one T cell receptor (beta chain). Profiled with immunoSEQ multiplex PCR; TCRdb holds only in-frame clones, not every one. Seen here are approximately 23,000 clones, around 45% observed once, and the top ten hold approximately 40%. The sample belongs to a study of neoadjuvant anti-PD-1 for oral cavity cancer. The wider study: Nivolumab at 3 mg/kg was mostly given biweekly, three to four doses, pre-surgery. Patients without progression received a fourth nivolumab dose around day 43, then surgical resection on days 50-56.

The germline gives CDR1 SGHAT, CDR2 FQDESV (reference sequence). Trimming pared 3 bases from V and 3 bases from J, leaving 14 bases between. The CDR3 spans 15 residues. The time point is: after neoadjuvant nivolumab, at surgical resection. The sample here was tumor tissue, taken after nivolumab (anti-PD-1) treatment. The chain uses TRBV11-1 and TRBJ1-1; D is unclear. This clonotype was obtained from a person between 40 and 85 years old with oral cavity squamous cell carcinoma. CDR3 amino acids: CASSLVVQQDTEAFF. CDR3 in DNA: TGTGCCAGCAGCTTGGTAGTACAGCAAGACACTGAAGCTTTCTTT.